These 24 T cell receptor beta chains were all obtained from the same sample, sequenced in a study of type 1 regulatory T cells. TCRdb reanalysed the reads using MiXCR and keeps one entry per CDR3 protein. The data show tens of thousands of distinct CDR3 sequences, around 20% seen once. Points from the study as a whole: Tr1 cells had a more restricted TCR repertoire than non-Tr1 cells.

These receptors' antigens are unknown. The sample taken for sequencing was cultured type 1 regulatory T (Tr1) cells, either the whole culture or a sorted fraction (not recorded which). These receptors came from a human donor in good health.

This clonotype was counted many times. The CDR3 region has the DNA TGTGCCAGCAGCCAAGAGGGTGTAGGAACAGATACGCAGTATTTT. It codes for CASSQEGVGTDTQYF. The V and J genes are TRBV4-2 and TRBJ2-3, with D uncertain. V lost 0 bases and J 3 bases, leaving 10 bases between the germline ends. Germline CDR1 LGHNA, CDR2 YNFKEQ. This CDR3 comprises 15 residues.

This clonotype showed up just a few times. V is TRBV15 and J is TRBJ1-3; D might be TRBD1 (5 bases). Germline CDR1 and CDR2: LNHNV and YYDKDF (reference sequence). Between the trimmed V and J ends, which lost 0 bases and 2 bases, there was a span of 8 bases. CDR3 length equals 15 residues. This CDR3 is CATSRDRGAGNTIYF. CDR3 DNA: TGTGCCACCAGCAGAGATCGGGGGGCTGGAAACACCATATATTTT.

The V call is TRBV29-1, the J call TRBJ2-3; TRBD1 agrees at 8 bases. V trimming: 4 bases; J trimming: 6 bases; junction bases outside the gene matches: 6. Germline CDR1 is SQVTM and CDR2 is ANQGSEA. The CDR3 totals 13 residues. The CDR3 DNA sequence: TGCAGCGTTGTCGGCAGGGGGCAGGATACGCAGTATTTT. Translation: CSVVGRGQDTQYF.

This clonotype was counted at least ten times. The chain has TRBV19 and TRBJ2-7; tentatively, D is TRBD1 (5 bases). The CDR3 has 13 amino acids. Germline V CDR1 and CDR2: LNHDA, SQIVND (reference sequence). Trimming pared 4 bases from V and 2 bases from J, leaving 9 bases between. The CDR3 is CASSRGHPYEQYF. The CDR3 nucleotides are TGTGCCAGTAGTAGAGGACACCCCTACGAGCAGTACTTC.

The table lists this clonotype with many counts. CDR3 coding DNA: TGTGCCAGTAGCGGACAGGGACGGGGGACCCAGTACTTC. Its protein is CASSGQGRGTQYF. The chain employs TRBV19 and TRBJ2-5; 8 nucleotides align to TRBD1. The V gene end was trimmed by 6 bases and the J gene end by 7 bases; junction bases not matched to a gene: 7. The CDR3 loop spans 13 amino acids. Germline assignment: CDR1 LNHDA and CDR2 SQIVND (reference sequence).

This chain uses TRBV20-1 with TRBJ2-7; 8 positions match TRBD2. V shed 1 base, J shed 2 bases, and the junction held 13 bases outside the gene matches. CDR1 and CDR2 from the germline V gene are DFQATT and SNEGSKA (reference sequence). The length of the CDR3 is 17 residues. The DNA for the CDR3 is TGCAGTGCTAGAGTCAGCGGGGGTCGACTAGATCCCTACGAGCAGTACTTC. Its translation: CSARVSGGRLDPYEQYF.

This clonotype appeared a few times. DNA of the CDR3: TGTGCCAGCAGTTCCGGACAGCTTAACTATGGCTACACCTTC. Translation gives CASSSGQLNYGYTF. The chain is built from TRBV27 and TRBJ1-2, with D perhaps matching TRBD1 (6 bases). The CDR3 length is 14 residues. Germline V CDR1 and CDR2: MNHEY, SMNVEV (reference sequence). Trimming pared 4 bases from V and 1 base from J, leaving 10 bases between.

The V and J genes are TRBV5-1 and TRBJ2-2; a weak D match, TRBD2 (5 bases). Germline values: CDR1 SGHRS, CDR2 YFSETQ. Trimming took off 0 bases at V and 4 bases at J, with 13 bases between the two ends. This CDR3 has 16 residues. The CDR3 loop reads CASSLGEGRGTGELFF. The DNA for the CDR3 is TGCGCCAGCAGCTTGGGAGAAGGACGGGGCACCGGGGAGCTGTTTTTT. The whole variable domain, filled in from reference TRBV5-1 and TRBJ2-2, reads KAGVTQTPRYLIKTRGQQVTLSCSPISGHRSVSWYQQTPGQGLQFLFEYFSETQRNKGNFPGRFSGRQFSNSRSEMNVSTLELGDSALYLCASSLGEGRGTGELFFGEGSRLTVL.

This chain uses TRBV27 with TRBJ2-1; D remains ambiguous. Trimming cost V 6 bases and J 5 bases, with 11 bases left between them. CDR3 length: 13 amino acids. CDR1 is MNHEY, CDR2 SMNVEV, per germline (reference sequence). The CDR3 spells CASRVGNNNEQFF. The CDR3 DNA reads TGTGCCAGCAGAGTGGGGAATAACAATGAGCAGTTCTTC.

Points on this clonotype: The junction departs from the called germline gene at one end, perhaps through a read error. This chain uses TRBV5-1 with TRBJ2-5; D ambiguous. The CDR3 consists of 15 residues. Germline V gene lookup returns CDR1 SGHRS and CDR2 YFSETQ. The CDR3 is CAGSLNSPFQETQYF. For the CDR3, the DNA is TGCGCCGGCAGCTTGAACAGTCCCTTCCAAGAGACCCAGTACTTC.

The table lists this clonotype with a few counts. The chain employs TRBV11-1 and TRBJ1-5, with 7 bases aligning to TRBD1. This CDR3 has 13 residues. The ends lost 5 bases at V and 5 bases at J; junction bases unmatched: 3. Germline CDR1 SGHAT, CDR2 FQDESV (reference sequence). CDR3 DNA sequence: TGTGCCAGCAGCCGGGACAGAGATCAGCCCCAGCATTTT. Encoded protein: CASSRDRDQPQHF.

The chain carries TRBV5-1 and TRBJ2-1; D gene unclear. Germline values: CDR1 SGHRS, CDR2 YFSETQ. Trimming removed 4 bases from V and 5 bases from J, with 25 bases in between. The CDR3 consists of 18 residues. The CDR3 loop is CASSLASSASTPNNEQFF. Here the CDR3 DNA reads TGCGCCAGCAGCCTGGCCTCGTCGGCATCTACGCCCAACAATGAGCAGTTCTTC.

Many counts were recorded for this clonotype. This chain uses TRBV10-3 with TRBJ2-3; 7 nucleotides match TRBD2. The CDR3 contains 14 residues. V was clipped by 10 bases and J by 5 bases; unmatched bases: 12. Germline-derived CDR1 and CDR2 are ENHRY and SYGVKD. The CDR3 loop reads CATTGERDRDTQYF. CDR3 DNA: TGTGCCACCACCGGAGAGCGGGACCGAGATACGCAGTATTTT.

A few counts support this clonotype. This rearrangement joins TRBV10-3 to TRBJ1-1; 7 positions agree with TRBD1. Per the germline V gene, CDR1 is ENHRY and CDR2 is SYGVKD. CDR3 length equals 14 residues. V lost 2 bases to trimming and J lost 5 bases; unmatched junction nucleotides: 5. The CDR3: CAISEQGEGTEAFF. Here the CDR3 DNA reads TGTGCCATCAGTGAGCAGGGGGAGGGAACTGAAGCTTTCTTT.

In this sample, this clonotype turned up a few times. This rearrangement joins TRBV3-1 to TRBJ2-7; D possibly uses TRBD1 or TRBD2 (5 bases each). Trimming shortened V by 4 bases and J by 2 bases, and 18 bases separated the two germline ends. Germline loops: CDR1 LGHDT, CDR2 YNNKEL (reference sequence). This CDR3 spans 16 amino acids. The CDR3 coding sequence is TGTGCCAGCAGCCCTGCGATCGGGAAGGGGCCCTACGAGCAGTACTTC. Translated, it gives CASSPAIGKGPYEQYF.

A few counts support this clonotype. The CDR3 region has the DNA TGCAGTGCTAGGTGGACAGCGAGCAATCAGCCCCAGCATTTT. It translates to CSARWTASNQPQHF. The genes are TRBV20-1 and TRBJ1-5, with D possibly TRBD1 on 6 matching bases. There are 14 residues in the CDR3. The V gene's germline CDR1 is DFQATT and CDR2 SNEGSKA (reference sequence). V lost 3 bases and J lost 1, with 10 bases in between.

This clonotype occurred a few times. The J gene is TRBJ2-7, the V gene TRBV5-1; D could derive from TRBD1 or TRBD2 (6 bases each). The CDR3 loop spans 14 amino acids. Per the germline V gene, CDR1 is SGHRS and CDR2 is YFSETQ. Between the trimmed V and J ends, which lost 0 bases and 5 bases, there was a span of 12 bases. The CDR3 DNA sequence: TGCGCCAGCAGCTTGGGACAGGCGGGGAACGAGCAGTACTTC. As protein: CASSLGQAGNEQYF.

This clonotype was found a few times. V usage is TRBV20-1 and J usage is TRBJ2-7, with a weak D call TRBD2 (6 bases). With 6 bases removed from V and 2 bases from J, the gap between germline ends came to 17 bases. CDR1 DFQATT and CDR2 SNEGSKA come from the germline V gene (reference sequence). The CDR3 loop spans 14 amino acids. The DNA of the CDR3 is TGCAGTGCAACGGACTACTCGATGGCCTACGAGCAGTACTTC. Translated, it gives CSATDYSMAYEQYF.

This clonotype came up a few times. V is TRBV5-1 and J is TRBJ2-1; TRBD1 or TRBD2 may be the D gene (5 bases each). Per the germline V gene, CDR1 is SGHRS and CDR2 is YFSETQ. V lost 2 bases to trimming and J lost 4 bases, with 19 bases between them. The CDR3 is 17 amino acids. The DNA for the CDR3 is TGCGCCAGCAGCTTAGCCGGGTGGGGGACCACTTACAATGAGCAGTTCTTC. Protein: CASSLAGWGTTYNEQFF.

J is TRBJ2-7 and V is TRBV28; no clear D gene. The V and J ends lost 4 bases and 3 bases respectively, with 7 bases between them. The length of the CDR3 is 12 residues. Per the germline V gene, CDR1 is MDHEN and CDR2 is SYDVKM. CDR3 DNA: TGTGCCAGCAGTTCGTCGTACTACGAGCAGTACTTC. This gives the protein CASSSSYYEQYF.

For this clonotype: Mismatch with germline at one junction end may stem from a read error. V is TRBV20-1 and J is TRBJ2-5; TRBD2 matches at 15 bases. This CDR3 has 18 residues. Germline assignment: CDR1 DFQATT and CDR2 SNEGSKA (reference sequence). The CDR3 loop is CSRSLTGGTSGRQGTQYF. The CDR3 DNA follows: TGCTCGAGATCGCTGACAGGGGGGACTAGCGGGAGGCAAGGGACCCAGTACTTC.

The chain couples TRBV5-1 to TRBJ2-5; the match to TRBD1 covers 7 bases. The CDR3 consists of 13 residues. After removal of 2 bases from V and 5 bases from J, the junction contained 3 bases not matched to a gene. CDR1 and CDR2 (germline): SGHRS, YFSETQ. The CDR3 sequence is CASSLGGWETQYF. CDR3 sequence (DNA): TGCGCCAGCAGCTTAGGGGGCTGGGAGACCCAGTACTTC.

This clonotype was recorded a few times. The V and J genes are TRBV20-1 and TRBJ2-5; D may correspond to TRBD1 or TRBD2 (5 bases each). Germline CDR1 and CDR2: DFQATT and SNEGSKA (reference sequence). The CDR3 runs 13 residues. V lost 5 bases and J lost 5, with 15 bases in between. The CDR3 DNA sequence: TGCAGTGCTGGGACGTTGGCTCGGGAGACCCAGTACTTC. Protein sequence: CSAGTLARETQYF.

The CDR3 loop is CSASRSGITGELFF. As DNA, the CDR3 is TGCAGTGCTAGTCGTAGCGGGATAACCGGGGAGCTGTTTTTT. This chain joins TRBV20-1 and TRBJ2-2, with TRBD2 identical over 8 bases. The CDR3 contains 14 residues. Germline CDR1 reads DFQATT; CDR2 reads SNEGSKA (reference sequence). With V trimmed by 3 bases and J by 5 bases, 5 bases remained unmatched.